This paragraph reports one T cell receptor (beta chain). This specimen belongs to a study of shared clonotypes between healthy human individuals. The V and J ends lost 2 bases and 0 bases respectively, with 8 bases between them. The CDR3 totals 15 residues. Germline CDR1 is LGHNA and CDR2 is YSLEER. Libraries were prepared by immunoSEQ multiplex PCR; TCRdb keeps only in-frame clonotypes and omits some of them. The sample yields 2.5 million or so clones, approximately 92% seen once. The sequence came from a man younger than 35 in good health. Sequencing used naive CD4+ T cells sorted from blood. The subset was: CD45RA+ positively selected. The gene calls are TRBV4-3 and TRBJ2-1; no reliable D call. Here the CDR3 reads CASSQMVNSYNEQFF. The CDR3 DNA sequence: TGCGCCAGCAGCCAAATGGTAAACTCCTACAATGAGCAGTTCTTC.